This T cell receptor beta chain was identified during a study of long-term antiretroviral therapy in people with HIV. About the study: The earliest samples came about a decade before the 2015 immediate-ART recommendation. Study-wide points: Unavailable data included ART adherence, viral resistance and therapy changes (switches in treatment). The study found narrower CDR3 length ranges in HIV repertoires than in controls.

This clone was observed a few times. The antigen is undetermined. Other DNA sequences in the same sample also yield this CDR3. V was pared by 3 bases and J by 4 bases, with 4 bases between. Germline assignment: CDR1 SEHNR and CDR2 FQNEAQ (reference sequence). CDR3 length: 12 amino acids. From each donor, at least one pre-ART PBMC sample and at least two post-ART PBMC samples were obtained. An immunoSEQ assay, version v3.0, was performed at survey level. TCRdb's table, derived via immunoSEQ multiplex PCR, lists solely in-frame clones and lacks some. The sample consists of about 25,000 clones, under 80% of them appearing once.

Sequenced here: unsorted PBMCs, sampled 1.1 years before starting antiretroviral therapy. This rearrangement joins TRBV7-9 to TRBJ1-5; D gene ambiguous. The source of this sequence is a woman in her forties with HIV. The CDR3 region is CASSLENQPQHF. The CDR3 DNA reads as TGTGCCAGCAGCTTGGAAAATCAGCCCCAGCATTTT.